Listed here are 22 T cell receptor beta chains from one sample, sequenced in a study of response to subunit inactivated influenza vaccine. TCRdb re-derived calls from the RT-PCR reads in MiXCR, one entry per CDR3 protein. The profile shows approximately 500,000 distinct CDR3 sequences, 10% to 15% of them singletons. Material: PBMCs from blood, obtained 40 to 50 days after vaccination. The receptors derive from a man aged 45 to 65 who received an inactivated influenza vaccine.

This clonotype was picked up a small number of times. The V gene is TRBV12-3 or TRBV12-4, the J gene TRBJ2-3; 9 nucleotides match TRBD2. Trimming cost V 3 bases and J 2 bases; bases outside gene matches: 9. There are 17 residues in the CDR3. The CDR3 region is CASSLAPLAGPTDTQYF. CDR3 DNA sequence: TGTGCCAGCAGTTTGGCGCCGCTAGCGGGGCCCACAGATACGCAGTATTTT.

This clonotype occurred a few times. This CDR3 is CASSLVGLEYEQYF. The DNA for the CDR3 is TGTGCCAGCAGCTTGGTGGGACTAGAATACGAGCAGTACTTC. The rearrangement uses TRBV5-6 and TRBJ2-7; 8 nucleotides agree with TRBD2. The germline V gene encodes CDR1 SGHDT and CDR2 YYEEEE. The V and J ends lost 0 bases and 4 bases, in that order; junction bases with no gene match: 3. The CDR3 has 14 amino acids. The full variable domain, completed using reference TRBV5-6 and TRBJ2-7, is DAGVTQSPTHLIKTRGQQVTLRCSPKSGHDTVSWYQQALGQGPQFIFQYYEEEERQRGNFPDRFSGHQFPNYSSELNVNALLLGDSALYLCASSLVGLEYEQYFGPGTRLTVT.

The chain combines TRBV24-1 with TRBJ2-1; 7 bases match TRBD1. This CDR3 comprises 15 residues. After removal of 4 bases from V and 5 bases from J, the junction contained 7 bases not matched to a gene. Looked up from germline, CDR1 is KGHDR and CDR2 is SFDVKD. CDR3 sequence reads: CATSDAGTVNNEQFF. The DNA of the CDR3 is TGTGCCACCAGTGACGCCGGGACAGTAAACAATGAGCAGTTCTTC.

The rearrangement links TRBV4-2 to TRBJ1-1; TRBD1 aligns across 8 bases. V trimming: 6 bases; J trimming: 0 bases; junction bases outside the gene matches: 12. The CDR3 spans 17 residues. Germline V CDR1 and CDR2: LGHNA, YNFKEQ. The CDR3 loop reads CASSTTGGFLVNTEAFF. The CDR3 DNA is TGTGCCAGCAGTACTACAGGGGGGTTTCTTGTGAACACTGAAGCTTTCTTT.

This clonotype has more than one count but fewer than ten. This sequence joins TRBV2 and TRBJ2-7, with a tentative D call TRBD1 (6 bases). CDR3 length: 15 residues. CDR1 and CDR2 (germline): SNHLY, FYNNEI. V lost 6 bases and J 3 bases, leaving 18 bases between the germline ends. The CDR3 loop is CASSLTRDTYYEQYF. The CDR3 DNA reads TGTGCCAGCAGCCTCACCCGGGACACATACTACGAGCAGTACTTC.

This clonotype has just a few counts. The rearrangement uses TRBV2 and TRBJ2-1, with unresolved D. Germline CDR1 and CDR2: SNHLY and FYNNEI. The CDR3 is 12 amino acids. Deletions cut 3 bases from V and 7 bases from J, with 7 bases between. The CDR3 DNA sequence: TGTGCCAGCAGTGAGCAAGTGAATGAGCAGTTCTTC. It specifies CASSEQVNEQFF. Complete variable domain (other parts from reference TRBV2 and TRBJ2-1): EPEVTQTPSHQVTQMGQEVILRCVPISNHLYFYWYRQILGQKVEFLVSFYNNEISEKSEIFDDQFSVERPDGSNFTLKIRSTKLEDSAMYFCASSEQVNEQFFGPGTRLTVL.

This sequence joins TRBV7-9 and TRBJ2-1; TRBD1 might be the D (5 bases). There are 15 residues in the CDR3. Trimming stripped 1 base from V and 7 bases from J, with 14 bases between. Germline lookup yields CDR1 SEHNR and CDR2 FQNEAQ (reference sequence). The CDR3 loop reads CASSLEGVLRNEQFF. CDR3 sequence (DNA): TGTGCCAGCAGCTTAGAAGGGGTACTGCGGAATGAGCAGTTCTTC.

This clonotype was counted only a few times. Compared with germline, one end of the junction differs, possibly owing to a read error. The V and J genes are TRBV20-1 and TRBJ1-1; D is unclear. Germline V gives CDR1 DFQATT, CDR2 SNEGSKA (reference sequence). This CDR3 spans 12 amino acids. The CDR3 reads CSAANLNTVAFF. Here the CDR3 DNA reads TGCAGTGCTGCAAACTTGAACACTGTAGCTTTCTTT.

This chain joins TRBV7-6 and TRBJ2-1; TRBD1 might be the D (5 bases). CDR3 size: 15 residues. V was shortened by 4 bases and J by 4 bases, with 14 bases between the two germline ends. CDR1 and CDR2 (germline): SGHVS, FNYEAQ. CDR3 region: CASSSGFGSYNEQFF. CDR3 DNA: TGTGCCAGCAGCTCAGGGTTTGGTTCGTACAATGAGCAGTTCTTC.

V is TRBV12-3 or TRBV12-4 and J is TRBJ1-1, with D possibly being TRBD1 (5 bases). This CDR3 is built from 15 residues. V lost 7 bases, J lost 4 bases, and 19 bases lay in between. The CDR3 nucleotides read TGTGCCAGCATCGCCACTAGGGGTCTCGGCACTGAAGCTTTCTTT. It codes for CASIATRGLGTEAFF.

This clonotype came up many times. The chain is built from TRBV6-5 and TRBJ2-7, with TRBD1 matching over 7 bases. The CDR3 loop spans 13 amino acids. Trimming removed 4 bases from V and 3 bases from J; junction bases left unmatched: 3. The germline V gene encodes CDR1 MNHEY and CDR2 SVGAGI. The CDR3 region is CASSWDRDYEQYF. In DNA, the CDR3 is TGTGCCAGCAGTTGGGACAGAGACTACGAGCAGTACTTC.

At least ten counts were recorded for this clonotype. The chain employs TRBV4-3 and TRBJ2-1; 7 bases line up with TRBD2. Germline CDR1 reads LGHNA; CDR2 reads YSLEER. The junction had 16 bases not matched to a gene; V was cut back by 4 bases and J by 7 bases. This CDR3 contains 17 residues. Here the CDR3 reads CASSLAAQRGAFNEQFF. CDR3 nucleotides: TGCGCCAGCAGCCTCGCAGCGCAGCGGGGAGCTTTTAATGAGCAGTTCTTC.

This clonotype was seen a few times. This chain joins TRBV28 and TRBJ2-1; maybe TRBD2 (5 bases). V was pared by 8 bases and J by 6 bases, with 20 bases between. The germline gives CDR1 MDHEN, CDR2 SYDVKM. CDR3 length equals 15 residues. Written as DNA, the CDR3 is TGTGCCAGCCGGGGAGACCGAAGGACCCTCAATGAGCAGTTCTTC. Protein: CASRGDRRTLNEQFF.

This clonotype showed up many times. The chain's CDR3 is CASRGDRNTGELFF. The CDR3 coding sequence is TGTGCCAGCAGAGGGGACAGGAACACCGGGGAGCTGTTTTTT. This chain connects TRBV6-1 to TRBJ2-2, with TRBD1 matching 7 bases. The junction had 2 bases not matched to a gene; V was cut back by 6 bases and J by 1 base. The CDR3 loop spans 14 amino acids. Germline assignment: CDR1 MNHNS and CDR2 SASEGT.

This clonotype was counted many times. The J gene is TRBJ1-2, the V gene TRBV12-3 or TRBV12-4; TRBD1 agrees at 8 bases. The junction had 2 bases not matched to a gene; V was cut back by 6 bases and J by 5 bases. The CDR3 consists of 12 residues. CDR3 bases: TGTGCCAGCAGGACAGGGGAGTATGGCTACACCTTC. This codes for CASRTGEYGYTF.

The J gene is TRBJ1-6, the V gene TRBV12-3 or TRBV12-4; the match to TRBD1 covers 9 bases. The CDR3 is 14 amino acids. With V trimmed by 5 bases and J by 6 bases, 2 bases remained unmatched. The CDR3: CASSRTGANSPLHF. The CDR3, as DNA: TGTGCCAGCAGTCGGACAGGGGCTAATTCACCCCTCCACTTT.

The chain uses TRBV7-8 and TRBJ2-7; D possibly corresponds to TRBD1 (6 bases). V was trimmed by 3 bases and J by 1 base, leaving 13 bases between them. Looked up from germline, CDR1 is SGHVS and CDR2 is FQNEAQ. The CDR3 contains 15 residues. CDR3 protein: CASSFEAGVSYEQYF. CDR3 DNA: TGTGCCAGCAGCTTCGAGGCAGGGGTTTCCTACGAGCAGTACTTC. The full variable domain, with the rest looked up from reference TRBV7-8 and TRBJ2-7, is GAGVSQSPRYKVAKRGQDVALRCDPISGHVSLFWYQQALGQGPEFLTYFQNEAQLDKSGLPSDRFFAERPEGSVSTLKIQRTQQEDSAVYLCASSFEAGVSYEQYFGPGTRLTVT.

The chain combines TRBV5-1 with TRBJ1-6, with D tentatively TRBD1 (6 bases). The CDR3 totals 16 residues. Germline V gives CDR1 SGHRS, CDR2 YFSETQ. V shed 0 bases and J shed 6 bases, with 13 bases lying between them. CDR3 amino acids: CASSLAGALGNSPLHF. The CDR3 DNA is TGCGCCAGCAGCTTGGCAGGGGCACTGGGTAATTCACCCCTCCACTTT.

This clonotype has only a few counts. This chain joins TRBV5-1 and TRBJ2-7, with D tentatively TRBD2 (6 bases). The CDR3 is 15 amino acids. The V end was cut by 0 bases, the J end by 5 bases, with 15 bases between. Germline CDR1 SGHRS, CDR2 YFSETQ. The DNA of the CDR3 is TGCGCCAGCAGCTTGGGCATGGGCGGGGACCACGAGCAGTACTTC. Protein: CASSLGMGGDHEQYF.

This clonotype was counted a few times. V is TRBV20-1 and J is TRBJ2-5, with D perhaps assigned TRBD1 or TRBD2 (5 bases each). The ends were cut back, 2 bases at V and 4 bases at J, with 8 bases in the middle. CDR1 and CDR2 (germline): DFQATT, SNEGSKA (reference sequence). This CDR3 region has 12 residues. CDR3 protein: CSARQGPETQYF. In nucleotides, the CDR3 is TGCAGTGCTAGACAGGGACCAGAGACCCAGTACTTC.

In this sample, this clonotype turned up a few times. The chain employs TRBV5-1 and TRBJ2-7; D remains ambiguous. Between the trimmed V and J ends, which lost 6 bases and 2 bases, there was a span of 18 bases. Germline CDR1 SGHRS, CDR2 YFSETQ. CDR3 length: 15 residues. The CDR3 DNA is TGCGCCAGCACCGTAGGTTGGACCGGAACCTACGAGCAGTACTTC. It yields the protein CASTVGWTGTYEQYF.

There are many counts of this clonotype. The chain couples TRBV20-1 to TRBJ1-2; D possibly corresponds to TRBD1 (6 bases). The CDR3 runs to 13 residues. The V end lost 5 bases, the J end lost 6 bases, and 16 bases lay between the germline ends. Germline V gene lookup returns CDR1 DFQATT and CDR2 SNEGSKA (reference sequence). CDR3 coding DNA: TGCAGTGCTTCGAAGGGGGGCATCGATGGCTACACCTTC. It encodes CSASKGGIDGYTF.